These 3 T cell receptor beta chains were all obtained from the same sample, sequenced in a study of CD8 T cells in Susac syndrome (dated by TCRdb to between 2018 and 2020). Library preparation employed the immunoSEQ multiplex PCR assay. RNA was extracted using the RNeasy kit, and roughly 0.45 to 1 microgram was reverse transcribed with random hexamers. TCRdb reprocessing: public reads trimmed at Q25 with fastp, clones called with MiXCR, in-frame beta chains kept. Rows are unified per CDR3 protein, each entry keeping the most common DNA and genes. A total of 150,000 to 200,000 distinct CDR3 sequences appear in this sample, 80% to 95% of them only once. The biggest ten clones account for 0.1% of the sample. Sequenced material: CD4+ T cells from PBMCs. All receptors derive from a human donor in good health.

The CDR3 DNA reads as TGTGCCACCAGTGAGACAAGGGCCGGGGAGCTGTTTTTT. Encoded protein: CATSETRAGELFF. The V gene is TRBV24-1, the J gene TRBJ2-2; D gene uncertain. The CDR3 has 13 amino acids. Germline-derived CDR1 and CDR2 are KGHDR and SFDVKD. V dropped 4 bases and J dropped 6 bases, with 8 bases sitting between them.

The chain is built from TRBV29-1 and TRBJ1-4, with D possibly matching TRBD1 (5 bases). The CDR3 totals 11 residues. V was clipped by 8 bases and J by 7 bases, with 11 bases between them. Germline lookup yields CDR1 SQVTM and CDR2 ANQGSEA. The DNA of the CDR3 is TGCAGCTATTGGGGGTCTGAAAAACTGTTTTTT. As protein: CSYWGSEKLFF.

Here the CDR3 DNA reads TGTGCCAGCAGTGAATCGGGAGCCGGCCGCTCTGTGCGGGGCTACACCTTC. As protein: CASSESGAGRSVRGYTF. The chain joins TRBV25-1 to TRBJ1-2; D is ambiguous. From germline, CDR1 is MGHDK and CDR2 SYGVNS. This CDR3 has 17 amino acids. V lost 1 base, J lost 8 bases, and 23 bases lay in between.